This TCR beta chain derives from a study of blood T cells in healthy people across ages. V lost 6 bases, J lost 4 bases, and 9 bases stayed unmatched. Germline assignment: CDR1 MNHEY and CDR2 SMNVEV (reference sequence). The CDR3 contains 15 residues. Alongside a J-beta primer mix, a sample-barcoded 5' primer served in a second PCR lasting about 7 to 11 cycles. TCRdb recomputed calls from the 5' RACE reads with MiXCR, one row per CDR3 protein. The repertoire holds about 970,000 distinct CDR3 sequences, with approximately 50% as singletons. The sequenced sample was blood. V is TRBV27 and J is TRBJ2-7, with 10 bases fitting TRBD1. This sequence was found in a woman aged 55-69 years in good health. The CDR3 is CASSLQGTGAYEQYF. The CDR3 DNA sequence: TGTGCCAGCAGCCTACAGGGGACAGGGGCGTACGAGCAGTACTTC.